Sequencing of this TCR beta chain was carried out in a study of OX40 agonist ivuxolimab in advanced cancers. Background on the study: Patients were under 90% male with ages roughly 20 to 85, mean roughly 55.

This clone showed up just once. Antigen: not known. The investigators sampled blood at baseline, at cycle 4 day 1, and at cycle 7 day 1. The CDR3 has 11 amino acids. Study-level findings and limits: Among T cells, CD8+ cells averaged more expanded clones than CD4+ cells. Low normalized T-cell clonal expansion was also seen in some nonresponders.

Data came from immunoSEQ multiplex PCR; TCRdb stores just in-frame clones and leaves some out. The table records 60,000 to 90,000 clones, 70% to 90% of them present only once. The receptor's source is an adult with an advanced solid tumor such as melanoma, head and neck, liver or kidney cancer. This chain joins TRBV12-2 and TRBJ1-2. TRBV12-2 is recorded as a pseudogene. Sequences were derived from CD4+ or CD8+ T cells sorted from blood, sampled in a trial of the OX40 agonist ivuxolimab. The CDR3: CASRLRVVYTF. CDR3 in DNA: TGTGCAAGTCGCTTAAGGGTGGTCTACACCTTC.